This TCR beta chain is from a study of T cells in Graves' hyperthyroidism and ophthalmopathy. Study-wide results and limits: Most thyroid clonotypes expanded above 0.001 appeared in blood too.

At least ten counts were recorded for this clonotype. Its specificity is unknown. TCR beta CDR3 regions were amplified from RNA transcripts. The HTBI set primed first-round TCR CDR3 RT-PCR. In TCRdb, the multiplex PCR reads were re-called with MiXCR into one record per CDR3 protein. Of some 600,000 distinct CDR3 sequences in the sample, around 46% were seen once. The CDR3 contains 12 residues. Germline CDR1 is WSHSY and CDR2 is SAAADI. The V end was cut by 7 bases, the J end by 11 bases, with 17 bases between. Absent ophthalmopathy progression within 18 months defined stable Graves' hyperthyroidism. This clonotype originated in a woman under 30 with Graves' hyperthyroidism. The chain is built from TRBV10-2 and TRBJ1-1; no definite D call. Sequencing was done on a sample of peripheral blood or thyroid tissue (not recorded which). The chain's CDR3 is CASKEGPTVAFF. For the CDR3, the DNA is TGCGCCAGCAAGGAGGGCCCGACGGTGGCTTTCTTT.